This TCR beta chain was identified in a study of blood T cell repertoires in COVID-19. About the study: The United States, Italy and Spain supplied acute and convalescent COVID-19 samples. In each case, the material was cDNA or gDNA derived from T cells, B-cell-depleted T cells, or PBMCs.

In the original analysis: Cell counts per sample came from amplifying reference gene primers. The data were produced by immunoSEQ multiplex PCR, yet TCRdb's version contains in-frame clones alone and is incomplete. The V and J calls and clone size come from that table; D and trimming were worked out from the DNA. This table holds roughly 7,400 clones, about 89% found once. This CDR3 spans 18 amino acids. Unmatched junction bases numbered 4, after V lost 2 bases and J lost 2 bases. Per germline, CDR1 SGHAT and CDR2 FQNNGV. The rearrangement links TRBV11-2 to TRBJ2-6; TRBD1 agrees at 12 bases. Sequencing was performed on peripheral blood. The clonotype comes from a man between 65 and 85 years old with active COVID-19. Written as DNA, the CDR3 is TGTGCCAGCAGCTTAACGGGACAGGGGGCGACTGGGGCCAACGTCCTGACTTTC. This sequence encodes CASSLTGQGATGANVLTF.